The 24 T cell receptor beta chains given below trace back to one sample, sequenced in a study of CD8 T cells in ankylosing spondylitis. Study-wide results and limits: Ankylosing spondylitis blood appeared to carry a characteristic TCR beta motif of roughly 8 highly homologous variants.

No antigens are known for them. TCRdb independently ran MiXCR on the 5' RACE reads; one entry per CDR3 protein. The sample comprises some 220,000 distinct CDR3 sequences, 6% to 8% of which are singletons, and over 12% rests with the top ten. What was sequenced was blood, either unsorted or a sorted T cell fraction (not recorded which). All receptors come from a male donor with ankylosing spondylitis.

This clonotype was observed at least ten times. The chain couples TRBV9 to TRBJ1-2; no clear D. Trimming took 0 bases from V and 0 from J, leaving 6 bases between them. CDR3 length equals 14 residues. CDR1 is SGDLS and CDR2 is YYNGEE in the germline V gene. The CDR3 coding sequence is TGTGCCAGCAGCGTAGCCAGTACTAACTATGGCTACACCTTC. Translating it yields CASSVASTNYGYTF.

This clonotype occurred many times. V and J are TRBV4-2 and TRBJ2-7, with 7 positions matching TRBD1. This CDR3 comprises 14 residues. The junction had 6 bases not matched to a gene; V was cut back by 4 bases and J by 3 bases. Germline CDR1 and CDR2: LGHNA and YNFKEQ. CDR3 sequence reads: CASSPGQMGYEQYF. CDR3 sequence (DNA): TGTGCCAGCAGCCCGGGACAGATGGGCTACGAGCAGTACTTC.

This chain connects TRBV24-1 to TRBJ1-2; the D gene is possibly TRBD1 (6 bases). The germline gives CDR1 KGHDR, CDR2 SFDVKD. The CDR3 runs 17 residues. Trimming removed 2 bases from V and 6 bases from J, with 21 bases in between. The CDR3 spells CATSDSRGRGPLDGYTF. The DNA of the CDR3 is TGTGCCACCAGTGATTCAAGGGGCAGGGGTCCCCTTGATGGCTACACCTTC.

This clonotype was picked up many times. The chain carries TRBV19 and TRBJ2-1; D remains ambiguous. Trimming left V 5 bases short and J 0 bases short, with 11 bases between. The CDR3 runs to 15 residues. Per the germline V gene, CDR1 is LNHDA and CDR2 is SQIVND (reference sequence). CDR3 sequence: CASSLSADSYNEQFF. The CDR3, as DNA: TGTGCCAGTAGTTTGAGCGCCGACTCCTACAATGAGCAGTTCTTC. Full variable domain (outside the CDR3, taken from reference TRBV19 and TRBJ2-1): DGGITQSPKYLFRKEGQNVTLSCEQNLNHDAMYWYRQDPGQGLRLIYYSQIVNDFQKGDIAEGYSVSREKKESFPLTVTSAQKNPTAFYLCASSLSADSYNEQFFGPGTRLTVL.

The chain has TRBV10-1 and TRBJ2-3; 11 nucleotides match TRBD2. V shed 8 bases and J 2 bases; nucleotides not matched to a gene: 9. The CDR3 runs to 16 residues. Germline CDR1 WNHNN, CDR2 SYGVQD (reference sequence). For the CDR3, the DNA is TGCGCCAGCGGGGGACTAGCGGACGATTCCACAGATACGCAGTATTTT. This encodes CASGGLADDSTDTQYF.

This clonotype was counted at least ten times. This rearrangement joins TRBV5-5 to TRBJ1-1; tentatively, D is TRBD1 (5 bases). Germline CDR1 is SGHKS and CDR2 is YYEKEE (reference sequence). The CDR3 covers 13 residues. V lost 6 bases to trimming and J lost 4 bases, with 13 bases between them. CDR3 sequence (DNA): TGTGCCAGCATTGGGACTTATGGCACTGAAGCTTTCTTT. This gives the protein CASIGTYGTEAFF.

The table lists this clonotype with many counts. This rearrangement joins TRBV24-1 to TRBJ2-2, with 9 bases identical to TRBD2. CDR3 length: 18 residues. V shed 3 bases and J 6 bases; nucleotides not matched to a gene: 13. Germline V gene lookup returns CDR1 KGHDR and CDR2 SFDVKD. The CDR3 protein is CATSDPAGGRLTAGELFF. CDR3 sequence (DNA): TGTGCCACCAGTGATCCCGCGGGGGGGCGGTTAACGGCCGGGGAGCTGTTTTTT.

Here the CDR3 DNA reads TGTGCCAGCAGCTTAGGGGCCGGGGCAATTTCCTACGAGCAGTACTTC. This encodes CASSLGAGAISYEQYF. The chain joins TRBV7-6 to TRBJ2-7; either TRBD1 or TRBD2 may supply D (5 bases each). This CDR3 contains 16 residues. V lost 1 base to trimming and J lost 1 base, with 14 bases between them. CDR1 SGHVS and CDR2 FNYEAQ come from the germline V gene.

A few counts support this clonotype. The junction departs from germline at one end; a sequencing error may be responsible. The chain uses TRBV4-3 and TRBJ1-1, with 10 bases identical to TRBD1. CDR1 and CDR2 from the germline V gene are LGHNA and YSLEER. This CDR3 comprises 16 residues. The CDR3 spells CASSQRPGQGNSEAFF. DNA for the CDR3: TGCGCCAGCAGCCAACGACCGGGACAGGGGAACAGTGAAGCTTTCTTT.

This clonotype showed up just a few times. The chain is built from TRBV3-1 and TRBJ2-6, with D possibly matching TRBD2 (6 bases). This CDR3 is built from 15 residues. Trimming removed 4 bases from V and 2 bases from J, with 9 bases in between. CDR1 is LGHDT, CDR2 YNNKEL, per germline (reference sequence). The CDR3 reads CASSLGGTGANVLTF. DNA of the CDR3: TGTGCCAGCAGCCTGGGGGGTACTGGGGCCAACGTCCTGACTTTC.

This clonotype was seen at least ten times. The chain couples TRBV7-9 to TRBJ2-1; D unclear. The germline V gene encodes CDR1 SEHNR and CDR2 FQNEAQ (reference sequence). V was pared by 1 base and J by 2 bases, with 12 bases between. This CDR3 has 16 amino acids. CDR3 in DNA: TGTGCCAGCAGCTTAGTACTCGTCAGGCCCTACAATGAGCAGTTCTTC. It codes for CASSLVLVRPYNEQFF.

This clonotype was counted a few times. The V and J genes are TRBV5-4 and TRBJ1-1; 9 bases are shared with TRBD1. The CDR3 is made up of 11 amino acids. CDR1 and CDR2 (germline): SGHNT, YYREEE (reference sequence). Trimming cost V 4 bases and J 11 bases; bases outside gene matches: 3. CDR3 sequence reads: CASSPGTGAFF. In DNA form, the CDR3 reads TGTGCCAGCAGCCCCGGGACAGGGGCTTTCTTT.

This clonotype came up many times. This sequence joins TRBV28 and TRBJ2-3; 7 positions agree with TRBD2. Germline V gives CDR1 MDHEN, CDR2 SYDVKM. V dropped 2 bases and J dropped 3; count of bases not matched to a gene: 5. The CDR3 sequence is 15 residues long. The CDR3, as DNA: TGTGCCAGCAGTTTAGAGGGAGGGCGGACAGATACGCAGTATTTT. Its protein is CASSLEGGRTDTQYF.

This chain links TRBV7-9 with TRBJ2-5, with TRBD1 matching over 7 bases. Trimming took 4 bases from V and 5 from J; bases not matched to a gene: 10. Germline lookup yields CDR1 SEHNR and CDR2 FQNEAQ (reference sequence). CDR3 length equals 15 residues. The CDR3, as DNA: TGTGCCAGCAGCTCCCGGATCCAGGGGGTCGAGACCCAGTACTTC. It yields the protein CASSSRIQGVETQYF.

The chain carries TRBV9 and TRBJ1-2; D not certain. The germline V gene has CDR1 SGDLS and CDR2 YYNGEE. Trimming stripped 6 bases from V and 8 bases from J, with 14 bases between. CDR3 length equals 12 residues. The CDR3 DNA sequence: TGTGCCAGCACGTCAGGAACACGCGGCTACACCTTC. This gives the protein CASTSGTRGYTF. Drawing the rest from reference TRBV9 and TRBJ1-2, the complete variable domain is DSGVTQTPKHLITATGQRVTLRCSPRSGDLSVYWYQQSLDQGLQFLIQYYNGEERAKGNILERFSAQQFPDLHSELNLSSLELGDSALYFCASTSGTRGYTFGSGTRLTVV.

This clonotype has at least ten counts. The genes are TRBV4-3 and TRBJ1-5; D remains ambiguous. Germline loops: CDR1 LGHNA, CDR2 YSLEER. This CDR3 spans 16 amino acids. V was trimmed by 0 bases and J by 1 base, leaving 10 bases between them. This chain's CDR3 is CASSQDASLSNQPQHF. The DNA for the CDR3 is TGCGCCAGCAGCCAAGATGCCAGTCTCAGCAATCAGCCCCAGCATTTT.

The chain uses TRBV4-3 and TRBJ2-3; D might be TRBD2 (6 bases). Trimming cost V 0 bases and J 1 base, with 14 bases left between them. This CDR3 has 17 amino acids. Germline CDR1 is LGHNA and CDR2 is YSLEER. Written as DNA, the CDR3 is TGCGCCAGCAGCCAAGAGACGGCATGGGGGGGCACAGATACGCAGTATTTT. This translates into CASSQETAWGGTDTQYF.

This clonotype has a single count. The chain joins TRBV11-2 to TRBJ1-1, with TRBD1 matching 8 bases. Germline V gives CDR1 SGHAT, CDR2 FQNNGV. The CDR3 is 18 residues long. V shed 0 bases and J 0 bases; nucleotides not matched to a gene: 9. The CDR3 region is CASSLDPRGRTMNTEAFF. CDR3 nucleotides: TGTGCCAGCAGCTTAGATCCCAGGGGGCGAACAATGAACACTGAAGCTTTCTTT.

This clonotype showed up many times. J is TRBJ2-7 and V is TRBV7-9; D gene ambiguous. Germline V gene sequence: CDR1 SEHNR, CDR2 FQNEAQ (reference sequence). CDR3 length: 11 amino acids. Trimming stripped 5 bases from V and 7 bases from J, with 9 bases between. The DNA for the CDR3 is TGTGCCAGCAGCCTACCCGGGGAGCAGTACTTC. This codes for CASSLPGEQYF.

The V call is TRBV7-9, the J call TRBJ1-2; D gene uncertain. V was clipped by 2 bases and J by 4 bases, with 17 bases between them. Looked up from germline, CDR1 is SEHNR and CDR2 is FQNEAQ (reference sequence). The CDR3 spans 16 residues. The CDR3 protein is CASSLNSGKGAYGYTF. The CDR3 nucleotides are TGTGCCAGCAGCTTAAATAGTGGCAAAGGAGCCTATGGCTACACCTTC.

The V gene is TRBV5-6, the J gene TRBJ2-7, with D perhaps matching TRBD1 (5 bases). The V and J ends lost 4 bases and 2 bases respectively, with 10 bases between them. Germline assignment: CDR1 SGHDT and CDR2 YYEEEE. The CDR3 spans 13 residues. The CDR3 here is CASSPQTAYEQYF. CDR3 nucleotide sequence: TGTGCCAGCAGCCCCCAGACAGCCTACGAGCAGTACTTC.

This chain links TRBV13 with TRBJ2-1; possibly TRBD1 or TRBD2 for D (6 bases each). V was shortened by 5 bases and J by 5 bases, with 16 bases between the two germline ends. The germline gives CDR1 PRHDT, CDR2 FYEKMQ (reference sequence). This CDR3 has 15 residues. CDR3 sequence: CASSPGAGRHNEQFF. DNA of the CDR3: TGTGCCAGCAGCCCGGGGGCGGGGCGACACAATGAGCAGTTCTTC.

This chain connects TRBV5-6 to TRBJ1-2, with 7 bases aligning to TRBD1. Trimming at V came to 0 bases and at J to 5 bases, leaving 7 bases not matched to a gene. The V gene's germline CDR1 is SGHDT and CDR2 YYEEEE. This CDR3 is built from 15 residues. CDR3 DNA: TGTGCCAGCAGCTTGGGACAGGGTGAATATTATGGCTACACCTTC. Residues: CASSLGQGEYYGYTF. The complete variable domain, with remaining parts taken from reference TRBV5-6 and TRBJ1-2, reads DAGVTQSPTHLIKTRGQQVTLRCSPKSGHDTVSWYQQALGQGPQFIFQYYEEEERQRGNFPDRFSGHQFPNYSSELNVNALLLGDSALYLCASSLGQGEYYGYTFGSGTRLTVV.

This clonotype was counted many times. V is TRBV4-3 and J is TRBJ1-1, with 7 bases that match TRBD1. Per germline, CDR1 LGHNA and CDR2 YSLEER. V lost 0 bases, J lost 0 bases, and 7 bases stayed unmatched. CDR3 size: 17 residues. For the CDR3, the DNA is TGCGCCAGCAGCCAAGATTTGGCAGGGGGGCTGAACACTGAAGCTTTCTTT. It translates to CASSQDLAGGLNTEAFF.